The rows below give T cell receptor beta chains drawn from one sample of a study of neurological immune-mediated disorders. Each CDR3 protein is one row after TCRdb ran MiXCR on the 5' RACE reads. Of about 60,000 distinct CDR3 sequences in the sample, approximately 4.4% were seen once. The sample comprised PBMCs. The receptor source for this set is a man aged 50-59 years with multiple sclerosis. Both conserved end residues are trimmed from each CDR3. Fields, in order: clone size, V gene, CDR3 protein. Size is omitted from some rows. Given values are once, few, many or a class for expanded clones.

many TRBV29-1 SARGDRSSYEQY
few TRBV14 ASSQVRSGGGTQY
many TRBV3-1 ASSQDLGRRQPQH
few TRBV5-1 ASSLDPGMGQPQN
many TRBV5-1 ASSLVAGAGNTEAF
few TRBV5-6 ASSPPTYEQY
few TRBV29-1 SVELSAGAEQY
few TRBV7-6 ASSYDTYEQY
NA TRBV5-1 ASSLSLESAYGYT
many TRBV9 ASSVIPSSYEQY